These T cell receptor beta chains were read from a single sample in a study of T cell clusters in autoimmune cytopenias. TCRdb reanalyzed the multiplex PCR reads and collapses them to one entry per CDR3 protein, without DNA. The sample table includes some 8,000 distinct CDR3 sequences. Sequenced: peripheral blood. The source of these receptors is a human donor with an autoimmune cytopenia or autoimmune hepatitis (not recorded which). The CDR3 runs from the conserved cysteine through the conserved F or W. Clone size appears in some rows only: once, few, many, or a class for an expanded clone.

CDR3: CASGRTGGDYNEQFF
size: NA
J: TRBJ2-1
V: TRBV13
length: 15

CDR3: CAWRVGLLGNTIYF
size: NA
J: TRBJ1-3
V: TRBV30
length: 14

CDR3: CASSPDRVSQHF
size: NA
J: TRBJ1-5
V: TRBV12-3/TRBV12-4
length: 12

CDR3: CASSHPSGEPDTGELFF
size: NA
J: TRBJ2-2
V: TRBV12-3/TRBV12-4
length: 17

CDR3: CASGSPELLLYEQYF
size: NA
J: TRBJ2-7
V: TRBV6-5
length: 15

CDR3: CASSGTGSMNTEAFF
size: NA
J: TRBJ1-1
V: TRBV6-1
length: 15

CDR3: CASSRRDLGPGNTIYF
size: NA
J: TRBJ1-3
V: TRBV27
length: 16

CDR3: CASSLGYGGELFF
size: NA
J: TRBJ2-2
V: TRBV28
length: 13

CDR3: CASSLSRGGRDTDTQYF
size: NA
J: TRBJ2-3
V: TRBV11-2
length: 17

CDR3: CSARWAGTLYEQYF
size: NA
J: TRBJ2-7
V: TRBV20-1
length: 14

CDR3: CASSFRGVTDTQYF
size: NA
J: TRBJ2-3
V: TRBV7-9
length: 14

CDR3: CATSRVGGGRAYNEQFF
size: NA
J: TRBJ2-1
V: TRBV15
length: 17

CDR3: CASRMAAATEAFF
size: NA
J: TRBJ1-1
V: TRBV12-3/TRBV12-4
length: 13

CDR3: CASSLGPEVNTGELFF
size: medium-sized
J: TRBJ2-2
V: TRBV5-4
length: 16

CDR3: CASTTAGTGTREQYF
size: medium-sized
J: TRBJ2-7
V: TRBV5-4
length: 15

CDR3: CAWSVTTEAFF
size: NA
J: TRBJ1-1
V: TRBV30
length: 11

CDR3: CATSDSRGVSISGANVLTF
size: NA
J: TRBJ2-6
V: TRBV24-1
length: 19

CDR3: CASSPRTGVYGYTF
size: NA
J: TRBJ1-2
V: TRBV7-9
length: 14

CDR3: CASSGAYSDEQYF
size: NA
J: TRBJ2-7
V: TRBV18
length: 13

CDR3: CSASLGNSGTEAFF
size: NA
J: TRBJ1-1
V: TRBV20-1
length: 14

CDR3: CASSTQGTGVPETQYF
size: NA
J: TRBJ2-5
V: TRBV5-6
length: 16

CDR3: CASSLPGLAGNEQFF
size: NA
J: TRBJ2-1
V: TRBV7-9
length: 15

CDR3: CATSRGTSGSTYNEQFF
size: NA
J: TRBJ2-1
V: TRBV15
length: 17

CDR3: CASSPLGEGKYNQPQHF
size: NA
J: TRBJ1-5
V: TRBV12-3/TRBV12-4
length: 17

CDR3: CASSAQAGRGPDTQYF
size: NA
J: TRBJ2-3
V: TRBV7-9
length: 16

CDR3: CASSPAGWTDTQYF
size: medium-sized
J: TRBJ2-3
V: TRBV5-4
length: 14

CDR3: CASSFGDSILTQYF
size: NA
J: TRBJ2-5
V: TRBV5-6
length: 14

CDR3: CASGEADSSYNEQFF
size: NA
J: TRBJ2-1
V: TRBV5-1
length: 15

CDR3: CSAKRDRTGGGETQYF
size: NA
J: TRBJ2-5
V: TRBV20-1
length: 16

CDR3: CASSRDRVGELFF
size: medium-sized
J: TRBJ2-2
V: TRBV12-3/TRBV12-4
length: 13

CDR3: CASSPWTGSAYGYTF
size: medium-sized
J: TRBJ1-2
V: TRBV6-5
length: 15

CDR3: CASSFLANEQFF
size: NA
J: TRBJ2-1
V: TRBV27
length: 12

CDR3: CSVGLPLEQYF
size: NA
J: TRBJ2-7
V: TRBV20-1
length: 11

CDR3: CASSPRVTLDYNEQFF
size: medium-sized
J: TRBJ2-1
V: TRBV13
length: 16

CDR3: CSARVSLAGGLWEQFF
size: medium-sized
J: TRBJ2-1
V: TRBV20-1
length: 16

CDR3: CASRLLAGVSEQYF
size: NA
J: TRBJ2-7
V: TRBV5-5
length: 14

CDR3: CASSRRLAGATDTQYF
size: NA
J: TRBJ2-3
V: TRBV7-6
length: 16

CDR3: CASSQSLTGQPQHF
size: NA
J: TRBJ1-5
V: TRBV27
length: 14

CDR3: CASSLAAVGPYEQYF
size: NA
J: TRBJ2-7
V: TRBV5-6
length: 15

CDR3: CASSPDTAYEQYF
size: NA
J: TRBJ2-7
V: TRBV18
length: 13

CDR3: CSARDAAQSPFGSPLHF
size: NA
J: TRBJ1-6
V: TRBV20-1
length: 17